This T cell receptor beta chain emerged from a study of T-cell memory formation after mild COVID-19. The CDR3 runs to 15 residues. With 1 base removed from V and 2 bases from J, the gap between germline ends came to 11 bases. Per germline, CDR1 LGHDT and CDR2 YNNKEL (reference sequence). Overall study results and limits: CM and EM subsets held most contracting CD4+ clones; EMRA held CD8+ ones.

TCRdb re-derived calls from the 5' RACE reads in MiXCR, one entry per CDR3 protein. Altogether 400,000 to 500,000 distinct CDR3 sequences are present, around 20% being singletons, with the ten largest covering about 8.8%. About this clonotype itself: Its specificity is unknown.

The chain couples TRBV3-1 to TRBJ1-1; D is possibly TRBD1 (6 bases). This TCR derives from an adult woman who had mild COVID-19 (a few samples of this study predate the infection). Cell type and time point are not known. Sequenced sample: PBMCs or a T cell subset sorted from them (not recorded which). CDR3 sequence reads: CASSQADRPNTEAFF. CDR3 nucleotide sequence: TGTGCCAGCAGCCAAGCCGACAGGCCCAACACTGAAGCTTTCTTT.